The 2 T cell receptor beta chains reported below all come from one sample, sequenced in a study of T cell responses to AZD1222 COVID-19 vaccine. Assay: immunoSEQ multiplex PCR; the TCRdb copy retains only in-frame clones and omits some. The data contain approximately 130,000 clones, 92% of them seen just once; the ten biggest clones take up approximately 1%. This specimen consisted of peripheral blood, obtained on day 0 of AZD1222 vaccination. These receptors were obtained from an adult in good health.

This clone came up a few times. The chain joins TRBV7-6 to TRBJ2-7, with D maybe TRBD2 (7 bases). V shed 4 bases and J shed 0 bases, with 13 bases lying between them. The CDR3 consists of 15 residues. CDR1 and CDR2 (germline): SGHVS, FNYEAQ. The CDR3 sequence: CASSWGGADSYEQYF. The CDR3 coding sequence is TGTGCCAGCAGCTGGGGGGGGGCGGACTCCTACGAGCAGTACTTC.

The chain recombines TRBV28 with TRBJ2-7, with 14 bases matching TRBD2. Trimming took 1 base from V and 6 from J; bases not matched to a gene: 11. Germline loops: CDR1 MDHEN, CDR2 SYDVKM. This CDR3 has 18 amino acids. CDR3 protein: CASSLSGLAGDFLPEQYF. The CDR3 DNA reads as TGTGCCAGCAGTTTATCGGGACTAGCGGGAGATTTTCTTCCCGAGCAGTACTTC.